The T cell receptor beta chain described here comes from a study of T cells in localized non-small cell lung cancer. The protocol was immunoSEQ multiplex PCR, while the TCRdb copy is restricted to in-frame clones and leaves out a portion. The data contain approximately 83,000 clones, roughly 93% of them seen just once; the ten biggest clones take up roughly 4%. Of note for this clone: Its antigen is as yet unknown.

Broader study findings: The appearance of a median 57 of the top 100 tumor clones was seen in adjacent lung. Measurement of T cell clonality placed uninvolved adjacent lung highest, above the level in tumor.

The sample consisted of PBMCs, taken before any cancer treatment. This TCR came from a woman between 40 and 69 years old with stage II squamous cell lung carcinoma.

Here the CDR3 DNA reads TGTGCCAGCAAGGAGGTCGGACGTCGTGGCTACACCTTC. It codes for CASKEVGRRGYTF. V gene TRBV6-5 combines with J gene TRBJ1-2, with no clear D. V lost 7 bases and J 7 bases, leaving 16 bases between the germline ends. The CDR3 has 13 residues. Germline V gene data show CDR1 as MNHEY and CDR2 as SVGAGI.